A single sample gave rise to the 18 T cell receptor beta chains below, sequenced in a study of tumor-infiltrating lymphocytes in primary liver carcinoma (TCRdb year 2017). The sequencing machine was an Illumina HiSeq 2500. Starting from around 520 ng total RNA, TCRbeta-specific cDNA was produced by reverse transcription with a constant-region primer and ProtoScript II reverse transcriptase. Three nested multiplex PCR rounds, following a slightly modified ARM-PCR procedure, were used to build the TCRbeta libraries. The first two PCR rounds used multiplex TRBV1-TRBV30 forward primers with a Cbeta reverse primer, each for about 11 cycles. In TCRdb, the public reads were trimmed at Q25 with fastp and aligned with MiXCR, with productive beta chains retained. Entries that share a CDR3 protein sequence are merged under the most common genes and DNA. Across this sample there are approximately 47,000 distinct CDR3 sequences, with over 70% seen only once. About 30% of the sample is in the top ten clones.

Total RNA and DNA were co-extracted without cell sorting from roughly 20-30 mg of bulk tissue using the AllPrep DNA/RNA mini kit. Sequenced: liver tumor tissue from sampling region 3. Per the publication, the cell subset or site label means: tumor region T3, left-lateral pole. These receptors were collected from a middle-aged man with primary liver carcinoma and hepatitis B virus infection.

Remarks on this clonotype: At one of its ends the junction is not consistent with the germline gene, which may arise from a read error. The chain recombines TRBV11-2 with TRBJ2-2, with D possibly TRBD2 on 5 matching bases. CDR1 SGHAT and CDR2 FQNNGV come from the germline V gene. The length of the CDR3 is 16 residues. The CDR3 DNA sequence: TGTGCCAGCGGCTTAGTGGCGTTAACGGGAACCGCGGAGCTGTTTTTT. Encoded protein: CASGLVALTGTAELFF.

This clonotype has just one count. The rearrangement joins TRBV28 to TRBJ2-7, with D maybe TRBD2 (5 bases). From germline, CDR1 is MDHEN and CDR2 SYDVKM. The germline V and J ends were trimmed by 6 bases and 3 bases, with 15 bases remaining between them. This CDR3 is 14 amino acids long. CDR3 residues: CASRAGIAIYEQYF. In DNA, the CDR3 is TGTGCCAGCAGAGCCGGGATAGCGATCTACGAGCAGTACTTC.

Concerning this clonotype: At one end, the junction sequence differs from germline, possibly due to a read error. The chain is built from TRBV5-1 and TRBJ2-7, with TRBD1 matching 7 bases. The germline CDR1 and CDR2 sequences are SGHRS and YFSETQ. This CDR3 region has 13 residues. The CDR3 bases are TGCGCCAGCCGAGAAGGGGGCTCCTACGAGCACTACTTC. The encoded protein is CASREGGSYEHYF.

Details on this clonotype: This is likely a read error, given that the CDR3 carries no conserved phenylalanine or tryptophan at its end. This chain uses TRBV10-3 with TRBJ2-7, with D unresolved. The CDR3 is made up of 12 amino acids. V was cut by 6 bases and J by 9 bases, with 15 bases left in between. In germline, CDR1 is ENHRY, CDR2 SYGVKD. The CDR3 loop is CAISRYDSAQYL. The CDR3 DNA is TGTGCCATCAGCCGATATGACTCAGCGCAGTACTTA.

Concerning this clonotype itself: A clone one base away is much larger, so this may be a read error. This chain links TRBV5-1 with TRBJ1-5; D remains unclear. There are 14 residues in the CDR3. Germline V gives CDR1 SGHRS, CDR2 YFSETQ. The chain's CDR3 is CDSSLGGGNQPQHF. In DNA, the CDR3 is TGCGACAGCAGCTTGGGTGGGGGCAATCAGCCCCAGCATTTT.

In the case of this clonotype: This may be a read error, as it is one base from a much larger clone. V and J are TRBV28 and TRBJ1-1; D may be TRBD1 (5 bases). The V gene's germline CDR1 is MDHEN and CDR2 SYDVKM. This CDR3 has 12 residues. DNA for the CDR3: TGTTCCAGCAGTTTTCTGGGGGATGAAGCTTTCTTT. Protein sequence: CSSSFLGDEAFF. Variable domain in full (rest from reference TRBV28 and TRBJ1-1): DVKVTQSSRYLVKRTGEKVFLECVQDMDHENMFWYRQDPGLGLRLIYFSYDVKMKEKGDIPEGYSVSREKKERFSLILESASTNQTSMYLCSSSFLGDEAFFGQGTRLTVV.

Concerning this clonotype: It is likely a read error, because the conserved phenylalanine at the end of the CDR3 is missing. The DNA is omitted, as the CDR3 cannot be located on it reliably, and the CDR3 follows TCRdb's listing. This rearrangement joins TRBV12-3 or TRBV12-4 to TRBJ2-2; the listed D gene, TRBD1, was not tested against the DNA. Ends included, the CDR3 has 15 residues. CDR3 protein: CASSSMTGGIGEPFY.

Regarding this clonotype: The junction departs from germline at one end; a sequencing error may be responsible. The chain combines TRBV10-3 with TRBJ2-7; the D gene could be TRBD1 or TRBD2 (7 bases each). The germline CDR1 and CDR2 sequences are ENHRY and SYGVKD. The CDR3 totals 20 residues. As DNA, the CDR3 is TGTGTCATCAGTGGGGGTACCCTCCAAGCAGGGGGGGAGCAACGAATTGAGCAGTACTTC. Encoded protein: CVISGGTLQAGGEQRIEQYF.

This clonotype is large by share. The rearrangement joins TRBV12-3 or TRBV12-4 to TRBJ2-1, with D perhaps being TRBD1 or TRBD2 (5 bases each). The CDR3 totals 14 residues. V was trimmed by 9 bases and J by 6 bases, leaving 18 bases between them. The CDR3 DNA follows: TGTGCCAGTACTACAGGTCAGAGGGGCAATGAGCAGTTCTTC. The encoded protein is CASTTGQRGNEQFF.

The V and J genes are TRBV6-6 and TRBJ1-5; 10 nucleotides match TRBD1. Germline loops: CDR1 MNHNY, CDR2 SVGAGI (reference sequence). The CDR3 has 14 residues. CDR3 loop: CVCSRTGGAQPQHF. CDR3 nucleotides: TGTGTCTGCAGTAGGACAGGGGGGGCTCAGCCCCAGCATTTT.

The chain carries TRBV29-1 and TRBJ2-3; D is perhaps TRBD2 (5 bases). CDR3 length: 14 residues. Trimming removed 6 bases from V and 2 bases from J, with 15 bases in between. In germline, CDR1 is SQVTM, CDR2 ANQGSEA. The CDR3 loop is CSVAPSMDTDTQYF. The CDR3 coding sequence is TGCAGCGTCGCTCCTAGCATGGACACAGATACGCAGTATTTT.

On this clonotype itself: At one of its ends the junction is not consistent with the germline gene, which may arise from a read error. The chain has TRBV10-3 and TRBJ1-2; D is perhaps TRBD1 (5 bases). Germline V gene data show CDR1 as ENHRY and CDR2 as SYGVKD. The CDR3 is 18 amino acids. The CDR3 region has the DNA TGTGCAATCAGTGAGTCCGGACACAGATCAGCTACTAACTATAGCTACACCTTC. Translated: CAISESGHRSATNYSYTF.

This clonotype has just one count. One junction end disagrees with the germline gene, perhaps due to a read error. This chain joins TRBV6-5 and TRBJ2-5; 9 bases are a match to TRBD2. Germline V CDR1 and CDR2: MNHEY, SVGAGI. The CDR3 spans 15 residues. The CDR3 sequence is CTSRTSERVQRTQYF. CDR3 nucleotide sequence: TGTACCAGCAGGACTAGCGAGAGAGTCCAAAGGACTCAGTACTTC.

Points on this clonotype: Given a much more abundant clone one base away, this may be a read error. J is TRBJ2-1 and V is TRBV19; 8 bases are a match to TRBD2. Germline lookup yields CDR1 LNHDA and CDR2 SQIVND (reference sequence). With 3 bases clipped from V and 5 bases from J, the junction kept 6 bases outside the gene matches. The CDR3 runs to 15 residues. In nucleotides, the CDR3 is TGTGCCAGTAGTATGGTGACTAGCGTGCACAATGAGCAGTTCTTC. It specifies CASSMVTSVHNEQFF.

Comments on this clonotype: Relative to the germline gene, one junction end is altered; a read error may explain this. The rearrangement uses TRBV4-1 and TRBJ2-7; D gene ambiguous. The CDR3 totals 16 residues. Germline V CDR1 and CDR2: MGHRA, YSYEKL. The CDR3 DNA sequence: TGCACCAGCAGCCCCGACCGGTCGAGGAGACCTTACGAGCAGTACTTC. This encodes CTSSPDRSRRPYEQYF.

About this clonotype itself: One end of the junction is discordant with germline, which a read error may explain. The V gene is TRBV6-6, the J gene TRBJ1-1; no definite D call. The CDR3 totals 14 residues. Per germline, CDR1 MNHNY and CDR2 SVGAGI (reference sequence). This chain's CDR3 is CASSYPIATTEGFF. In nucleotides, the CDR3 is TGTGCCAGCAGTTACCCGATTGCGACCACTGAAGGTTTCTTT.

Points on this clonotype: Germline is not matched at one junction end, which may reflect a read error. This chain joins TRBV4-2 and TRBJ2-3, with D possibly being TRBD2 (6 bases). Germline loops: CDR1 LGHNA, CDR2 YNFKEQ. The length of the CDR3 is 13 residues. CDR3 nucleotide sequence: TGTGCCAGCAGCCAAGACTCGGGAGATACACAGTATTTT. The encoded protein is CASSQDSGDTQYF.

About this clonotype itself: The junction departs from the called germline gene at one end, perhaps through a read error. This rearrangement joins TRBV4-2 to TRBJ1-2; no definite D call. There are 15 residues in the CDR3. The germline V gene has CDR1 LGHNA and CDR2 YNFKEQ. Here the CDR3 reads CAGSQDSGQGYGYTF. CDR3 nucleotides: TGTGCCGGCAGCCAAGATAGTGGGCAAGGGTATGGCTACACCTTC.